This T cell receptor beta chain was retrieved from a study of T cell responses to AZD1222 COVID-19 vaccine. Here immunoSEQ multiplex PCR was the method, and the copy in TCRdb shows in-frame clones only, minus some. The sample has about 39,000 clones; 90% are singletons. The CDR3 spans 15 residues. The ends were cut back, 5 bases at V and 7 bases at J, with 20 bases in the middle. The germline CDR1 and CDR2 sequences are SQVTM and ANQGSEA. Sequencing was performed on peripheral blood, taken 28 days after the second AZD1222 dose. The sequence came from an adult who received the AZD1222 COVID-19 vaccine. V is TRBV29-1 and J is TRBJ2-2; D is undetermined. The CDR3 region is CSVPRPGRAGGELFF. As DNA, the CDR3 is TGCAGCGTTCCCAGACCCGGTCGGGCCGGCGGGGAGCTGTTTTTT.